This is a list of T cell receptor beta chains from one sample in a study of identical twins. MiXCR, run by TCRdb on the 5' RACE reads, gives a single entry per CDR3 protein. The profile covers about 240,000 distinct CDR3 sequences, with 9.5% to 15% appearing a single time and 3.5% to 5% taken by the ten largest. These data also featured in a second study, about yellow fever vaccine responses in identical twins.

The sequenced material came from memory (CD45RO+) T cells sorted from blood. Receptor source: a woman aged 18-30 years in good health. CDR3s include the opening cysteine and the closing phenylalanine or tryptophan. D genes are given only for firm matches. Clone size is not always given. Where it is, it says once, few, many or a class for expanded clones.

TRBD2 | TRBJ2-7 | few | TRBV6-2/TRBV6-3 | TGTGCCAGCAGAAGACTAGCGGGGAACTACGAGCAGTACTTC | CASRRLAGNYEQYF
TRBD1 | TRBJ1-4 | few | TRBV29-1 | TGCAGCGCCGACAGGGGAGGTGAAAAACTGTTTTTT | CSADRGGEKLFF
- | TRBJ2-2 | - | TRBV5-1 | TGCGCCAGCAGCCCTCGGGCCTCGAACACCGGGGAGCTGTTTTTT | CASSPRASNTGELFF
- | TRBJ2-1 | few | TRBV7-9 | TGTGCCAGCAGCCTCGGGACCCACGGCAGTGAGCAGTTCTTC | CASSLGTHGSEQFF
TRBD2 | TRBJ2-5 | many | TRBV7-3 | TGTGCCAGCAGCCCAGAACGGGGGGAAGAGACCCAGTACTTC | CASSPERGEETQYF
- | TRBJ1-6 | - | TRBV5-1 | TGCGCCAGCAGCTTGGAGGGAAGGAATTCACCCCTCCACTTT | CASSLEGRNSPLHF
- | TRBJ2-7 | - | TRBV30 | TGTGCCTGGAGTGGCCTGGGGAACGAGCAGTACTTC | CAWSGLGNEQYF
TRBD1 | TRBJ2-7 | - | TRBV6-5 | TGTGCCAGCAGTTATTCCGGACAGGGAGACTACGAGCAGTACTTC | CASSYSGQGDYEQYF
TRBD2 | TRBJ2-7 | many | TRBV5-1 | TGCGCCAGCAGCTCCGGCGGGGGTATCTCCTACGAGCAGTACTTC | CASSSGGGISYEQYF
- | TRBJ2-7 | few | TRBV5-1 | TGCGCCAGCAGACCCACGGGTCTTAGCTCCTACGAGCAGTACTTC | CASRPTGLSSYEQYF
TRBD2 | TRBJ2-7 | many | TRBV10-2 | TGCGCCGCAGGGACTAGCAGCTACGAGCAGTACTTC | CAAGTSSYEQYF
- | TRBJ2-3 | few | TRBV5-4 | TGTGCCAGCAGCGAACCCCCACAATTCGGCACAGATACGCAGTATTTT | CASSEPPQFGTDTQYF
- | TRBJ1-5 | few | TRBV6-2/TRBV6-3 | TGTGCCAGCAATCAAGGGAGGGATCAGCCCCAGCATTTT | CASNQGRDQPQHF
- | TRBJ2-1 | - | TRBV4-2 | TGTGCCAGCAGCCAAGTGGGACAAGGATACAATGAGCAGTTCTTC | CASSQVGQGYNEQFF
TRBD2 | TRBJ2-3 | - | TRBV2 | TGTGCCAGCAGTGCCAGCGGGGTGGGCACAGATACGCAGTATTTT | CASSASGVGTDTQYF
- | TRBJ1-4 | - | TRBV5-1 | TGCGCCAGCAGCTCTAACACGGGTGAAAAACTGTTTTTT | CASSSNTGEKLFF
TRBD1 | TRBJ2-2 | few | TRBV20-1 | TGCAGTGCTAGAAACCCAGGGGGTAACACCGGGGAGCTGTTTTTT | CSARNPGGNTGELFF
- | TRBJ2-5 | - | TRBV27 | TGTGCCAGCCGATCGGGGTCCAGAGAGACCCAGTACTTC | CASRSGSRETQYF
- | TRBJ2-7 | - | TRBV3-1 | TGTGCCAGCAGCCAAGATCGGGGAAGAGGGGAGCAGTACTTC | CASSQDRGRGEQYF
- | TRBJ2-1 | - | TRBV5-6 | TGTGCCAGCAGCCTTTGGGGGCAGTTATACAATGAGCAGTTCTTC | CASSLWGQLYNEQFF
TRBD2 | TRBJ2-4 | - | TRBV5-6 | TGTGCCAGCAGCTTCAGAACGACTAGCGGGAACGGAAACATTCGGTACTTC | CASSFRTTSGNGNIRYF
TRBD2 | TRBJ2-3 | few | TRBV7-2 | TGTGCCAGCAGCCGGACTAGCGGGGGCCTGCGTGGAACGCAGTATTTT | CASSRTSGGLRGTQYF
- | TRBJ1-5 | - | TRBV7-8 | TGTGCCAGCAGCTTACTTGCGGGGGGCAATCAGCCCCAGCATTTT | CASSLLAGGNQPQHF
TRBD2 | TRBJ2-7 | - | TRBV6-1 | TGTGCCAGCAGTGAAAGCGGGACGGAGGACGAGCAGTACTTC | CASSESGTEDEQYF
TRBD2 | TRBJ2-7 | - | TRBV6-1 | TGTGCCAGCAGTGTGGAACTAGCGGGTAGGACCGGTGTCGAGCAGTACTTC | CASSVELAGRTGVEQYF
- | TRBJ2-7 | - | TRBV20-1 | TGCAGTGCTCCCTTCGACAGGGAGGTCGAGCAGTACTTC | CSAPFDREVEQYF
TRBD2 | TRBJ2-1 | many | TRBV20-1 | TGCAGTGCTAGCGAAACTAGCGGGGGTTACAATGAGCAGTTCTTC | CSASETSGGYNEQFF
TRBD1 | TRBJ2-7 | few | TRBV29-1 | TGCAGCGTTGCCTGGGACAGGGGAGGGGAGTACTTC | CSVAWDRGGEYF
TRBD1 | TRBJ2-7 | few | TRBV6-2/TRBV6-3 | TGTGCCAGCAGTCAACCGGGACAGGGTCTCTACGAGCAGTACTTC | CASSQPGQGLYEQYF